The clone carrying this T cell receptor (beta chain) was seen at least ten times. The data are from a study of spatial heterogeneity in lung cancer. Time point described: sample taken at primary tumor resection. A single record per CDR3 protein comes from TCRdb applying MiXCR to the 5' RACE reads. The sample holds 43,000 or so distinct CDR3 sequences, nearly 7% seen once. V gave up 1 base and J gave up 2 bases, with 15 bases separating them. The CDR3 consists of 16 residues. Germline lookup yields CDR1 SGHTS and CDR2 YDEGEE. The chain couples TRBV5-8 to TRBJ1-1, with TRBD1 as a possible D gene (5 bases). The TCR was taken from a female donor with early-stage non-small cell lung cancer. The input for sequencing was PBMCs, taken at surgery. The CDR3 here is CASSLSHGTKNTEAFF. For the CDR3, the DNA is TGTGCCAGCAGCTTGTCTCATGGGACCAAAAACACTGAAGCTTTCTTT.